This passage covers 9 T cell receptor beta chains from one sample sequenced in a study of chemoradiotherapy in HPV16-positive cancers. Profiled with immunoSEQ multiplex PCR; TCRdb holds only in-frame clones, not every one. The repertoire consists of some 31,000 clones, with 91% occurring once and the leading ten covering under 25%. This specimen consisted of blood, obtained from a patient who underwent chemoradiotherapy. The receptors come from a human donor with HPV-associated anogenital cancer.

This clone was seen a few times. J is TRBJ2-7 and V is TRBV11-1; D could derive from TRBD1 or TRBD2 (5 bases each). There are 13 residues in the CDR3. Trimming pared 6 bases from V and 6 bases from J, leaving 15 bases between. In germline, CDR1 is SGHAT, CDR2 FQDESV (reference sequence). As DNA, the CDR3 is TGTGCCAGCAGGCGTCCAGGGACCGGCGAGCAGTACTTC. Protein product: CASRRPGTGEQYF. Based on the CDR3 plus reference TRBV11-1 and TRBJ2-7, the full variable domain is EAEVAQSPRYKITEKSQAVAFWCDPISGHATLYWYRQILGQGPELLVQFQDESVVDDSQLPKDRFSAERLKGVDSTLKIQPAELGDSAMYLCASRRPGTGEQYFGPGTRLTVT.

The chain is built from TRBV28 and TRBJ1-6, with D unclear. From germline, CDR1 is MDHEN and CDR2 SYDVKM. V gave up 3 bases and J gave up 5 bases, with 11 bases separating them. This CDR3 has 15 residues. The CDR3 nucleotides read TGTGCCAGCAGTTTCAGGCCGGAGAATAATTCACCCCTCCACTTT. Translating it yields CASSFRPENNSPLHF.

The V and J genes are TRBV7-9 and TRBJ2-7; D might be TRBD1 (5 bases). With 3 bases removed from V and 1 base from J, the gap between germline ends came to 19 bases. The CDR3 has 17 amino acids. Germline V CDR1 and CDR2: SEHNR, FQNEAQ (reference sequence). CDR3 in DNA: TGTGCCAGCAGCTTCGTTAGATCCCAGGGATTTTCCTACGAGCAGTACTTC. Its translation: CASSFVRSQGFSYEQYF.

The V gene is TRBV18, the J gene TRBJ2-7; D not certain. V was clipped by 3 bases and J by 2 bases, with 11 bases between them. From germline, CDR1 is KGHSH and CDR2 LQKENI. This CDR3 has 14 residues. CDR3 nucleotides: TGTGCCAGCTCACCCCGTCAGGATGCCTACGAGCAGTACTTC. The encoded protein is CASSPRQDAYEQYF.

The chain combines TRBV15 with TRBJ2-7; a weak D match, TRBD1 (6 bases). The CDR3 has 13 amino acids. Trimming took 5 bases from V and 2 from J, leaving 10 bases between them. The germline V gene encodes CDR1 LNHNV and CDR2 YYDKDF (reference sequence). The CDR3 sequence: CATSLTGPYEQYF. The CDR3 DNA reads as TGTGCCACCAGCCTGACAGGACCCTACGAGCAGTACTTC.

The chain is built from TRBV19 and TRBJ1-4, with D possibly matching TRBD1 (5 bases). This CDR3 has 15 amino acids. From germline, CDR1 is LNHDA and CDR2 SQIVND (reference sequence). Trimming cost V 5 bases and J 0 bases, with 10 bases left between them. The CDR3 nucleotides read TGTGCCAGTAGTTACCGGGACGCAACTAATGAAAAACTGTTTTTT. This translates into CASSYRDATNEKLFF.

The chain is built from TRBV7-9 and TRBJ1-2; possibly TRBD1 for D (5 bases). This CDR3 region has 13 residues. The V gene lost 10 bases and the J gene lost 5 bases, with 17 bases spanning the gap. Looked up from germline, CDR1 is SEHNR and CDR2 is FQNEAQ (reference sequence). The CDR3 coding sequence is TGTGCCACCCCGGGCGCGGGGGGTTATGGCTACACCTTC. The encoded protein is CATPGAGGYGYTF.

V gene TRBV2 combines with J gene TRBJ1-1, with D unresolved. Germline V gives CDR1 SNHLY, CDR2 FYNNEI. Trimming cost V 4 bases and J 7 bases, with 13 bases left between them. The CDR3 covers 13 residues. The CDR3 region is CASSGVEKGEAFF. The CDR3 nucleotides read TGTGCCAGCAGTGGCGTGGAGAAGGGTGAAGCTTTCTTT.

As regards this clone: At one end the junction does not follow the germline gene, possibly because of a read error. The chain is built from TRBV7-6 and TRBJ1-1; TRBD1 matches 11 bases. Germline assignment: CDR1 SGHVS and CDR2 FNYEAQ. This CDR3 region has 15 residues. The CDR3 DNA is TGTGCCAGCAGCGTAGCGGGACAGGGGGGCACTGAAGCTTTCTTT. Its protein product is CASSVAGQGGTEAFF.